The 5 T cell receptor beta chains below all came from one sample that was sequenced in a study of shared clonotypes between healthy human individuals. Measured with immunoSEQ multiplex PCR; TCRdb has only the in-frame clones, and not every one. This table holds a few million clones, about 92% found once. Sequencing input: naive CD4+ T cells from PBMCs. The subset is: CD45RA+ positively selected. The receptors stem from a man aged 18 to 29 in good health. Some clones in this sample may be carry-over from other donors' samples.

J is TRBJ2-6 and V is TRBV6-5; D gene unclear. V lost 0 bases, J lost 4 bases, and 7 bases lay in between. Germline values: CDR1 MNHEY, CDR2 SVGAGI. This CDR3 spans 15 amino acids. DNA of the CDR3: TGTGCCAGCAGTTACTCATGGGCCGGGGCCAACGTCCTGACTTTC. It specifies CASSYSWAGANVLTF.

The J gene is TRBJ2-1, the V gene TRBV9; 9 nucleotides match TRBD2. Looked up from germline, CDR1 is SGDLS and CDR2 is YYNGEE. The CDR3 totals 15 residues. V lost 0 bases to trimming and J lost 7 bases; unmatched junction nucleotides: 5. CDR3 region: CASSVVAGVRNEQFF. CDR3 sequence (DNA): TGTGCCAGCAGCGTAGTAGCGGGAGTTCGGAATGAGCAGTTCTTC.

This chain connects TRBV19 to TRBJ2-5, with TRBD1 matching 7 bases. There are 13 residues in the CDR3. Trimming cost V 9 bases and J 4 bases; bases outside gene matches: 8. Germline assignment: CDR1 LNHDA and CDR2 SQIVND (reference sequence). CDR3 in DNA: TGTGCCAGCTCAGACAGGGTCGGAGAGACCCAGTACTTC. Amino acids: CASSDRVGETQYF.

V is TRBV9 and J is TRBJ1-1; unclear D gene. V was shortened by 2 bases and J by 0 bases, with 11 bases between the two germline ends. This CDR3 is built from 15 residues. Germline loops: CDR1 SGDLS, CDR2 YYNGEE. CDR3 region: CASSVEGGLNTEAFF. In DNA, the CDR3 is TGTGCCAGCAGCGTGGAAGGAGGTTTGAACACTGAAGCTTTCTTT.

The J gene is TRBJ2-6, the V gene TRBV30; the D is unclear. Germline V lookup: CDR1 GTSNPN, CDR2 SVGIG (reference sequence). The CDR3 sequence is 11 residues long. With 8 bases removed from V and 1 base from J, the gap between germline ends came to 3 bases. In DNA form, the CDR3 reads TGTGCCGGGTCTGGGGCCAACGTCCTGACTTTC. Protein: CAGSGANVLTF.